The rows below give T cell receptor beta chains drawn from one sample of a study of blood T cell repertoires in COVID-19. Produced via immunoSEQ multiplex PCR; TCRdb's table is partial and in-frame only. The sample carries about 170,000 clones, around 87% recorded once. The sequenced sample was peripheral blood. The source is a young man with active or convalescent COVID-19. The CDR3 runs from the conserved cysteine through the conserved F or W. A D gene is named only where the DNA matches it firmly. For some rows the clone size is stated as once, few or many, or as a class when expanded; others skip it.

DNA: TGTGCCAGCTCGATCTTTAGCGCATCCCAAGAGACCCAGTACTTC
CDR3: CASSIFSASQETQYF
J: TRBJ2-5
length: 15
size: .
V: TRBV18
D: .

DNA: TGTGCCGGGGGACAGGGGCGTAACTATGGCTACACCTTC
CDR3: CAGGQGRNYGYTF
J: TRBJ1-2
length: 13
size: few
V: TRBV6-5
D: TRBD1

DNA: TGTGCCAGCAGCGTAGGTGACATTGAAAGGGAGACCCAGTACTTC
CDR3: CASSVGDIERETQYF
J: TRBJ2-5
length: 15
size: .
V: TRBV9
D: .

DNA: TGTGCCAGCAGCTTGTATGAGGGAGGGCCCTACAATGAGCAGTTCTTC
CDR3: CASSLYEGGPYNEQFF
J: TRBJ2-1
length: 16
size: .
V: TRBV5-6
D: TRBD2

DNA: TGTGCCAGCAGTTTATACCTAGGGGACAGGGGTTTGGATGGCTACACCTTC
CDR3: CASSLYLGDRGLDGYTF
J: TRBJ1-2
length: 17
size: few
V: TRBV27
D: TRBD1

DNA: TGTGCCAGCCACAGGGGGAACACTGAAGCTTTCTTT
CDR3: CASHRGNTEAFF
J: TRBJ1-1
length: 12
size: .
V: TRBV6-5
D: TRBD1

DNA: TGTGCCAGCAGTTTATATCTCGGTCAGCCCCAGCATTTT
CDR3: CASSLYLGQPQHF
J: TRBJ1-5
length: 13
size: .
V: TRBV27
D: .

DNA: TGTGCCAGCAGACCCTCAGGGGGTGGCTACACCTTC
CDR3: CASRPSGGGYTF
J: TRBJ1-2
length: 12
size: .
V: TRBV5-6
D: TRBD1

DNA: TGTGCCAGCGGACAGGACTACGAGCAGTACTTC
CDR3: CASGQDYEQYF
J: TRBJ2-7
length: 11
size: .
V: TRBV6-6
D: TRBD1

DNA: TGTGCCAGCAGTTTACTCGTAGCCACCATATATTTT
CDR3: CASSLLVATIYF
J: TRBJ1-3
length: 12
size: .
V: TRBV12-3/TRBV12-4
D: .

DNA: TGCGCCAGCAGCCTTAGCCGGGCAGGGGGGACTGAAGCTTTCTTT
CDR3: CASSLSRAGGTEAFF
J: TRBJ1-1
length: 15
size: .
V: TRBV4-3
D: TRBD1

DNA: TGCAGCGTTGCAGGGGGCAGGCACGGGGAGCTGTTTTTT
CDR3: CSVAGGRHGELFF
J: TRBJ2-2
length: 13
size: .
V: TRBV29-1
D: TRBD1

DNA: TGCGCCAGCAGCTTGTTAGGGGGAAGCAATCAGCCCCAGCATTTT
CDR3: CASSLLGGSNQPQHF
J: TRBJ1-5
length: 15
size: .
V: TRBV5-1
D: .

DNA: TGTGCCAGCAACTTCGGGAACACCGGGGAGCTGTTTTTT
CDR3: CASNFGNTGELFF
J: TRBJ2-2
length: 13
size: .
V: TRBV5-6
D: .

DNA: TGCGCCAGCAGCCAACCCAAGGACAGATTCTACGGCTACACCTTC
CDR3: CASSQPKDRFYGYTF
J: TRBJ1-2
length: 15
size: .
V: TRBV4-1
D: .

DNA: TGTGCCAGCAGCTTAGGAGCGGGGGCGTCAGAGACCCAGTACTTC
CDR3: CASSLGAGASETQYF
J: TRBJ2-5
length: 15
size: few
V: TRBV7-6
D: TRBD2

DNA: TGTGCCAGCAGGGAGCGGGATTCCTACAATGAGCAGTTCTTC
CDR3: CASRERDSYNEQFF
J: TRBJ2-1
length: 14
size: .
V: TRBV11-3
D: TRBD2

DNA: TGTGCCAGCAGCTTAAAACCCGGGGGGGACGGAACCTATGGCTACACCTTC
CDR3: CASSLKPGGDGTYGYTF
J: TRBJ1-2
length: 17
size: .
V: TRBV7-9
D: .

DNA: TGTGCCAGCAGAAACAGGGGTCAAATTGATACGCAGTATTTT
CDR3: CASRNRGQIDTQYF
J: TRBJ2-3
length: 14
size: .
V: TRBV28
D: TRBD1

DNA: TGTGCCAGCACCCGATGGCAAGGCTACACCTTC
CDR3: CASTRWQGYTF
J: TRBJ1-2
length: 11
size: .
V: TRBV7-9
D: .

DNA: TGTGCCAGCAGCTGGACCCATTCAGGGAGGCTTGACGAGCAGTACTTC
CDR3: CASSWTHSGRLDEQYF
J: TRBJ2-7
length: 16
size: .
V: TRBV5-5
D: .

DNA: TGCGCCAGCAGCTCACAGGGGGCGGGCGGCACTGAAGCTTTCTTT
CDR3: CASSSQGAGGTEAFF
J: TRBJ1-1
length: 15
size: few
V: TRBV5-1
D: TRBD1

DNA: TGTGCCAGCAGAGAGCCTCAGGGGGCATACAATGAGCAGTTCTTC
CDR3: CASREPQGAYNEQFF
J: TRBJ2-1
length: 15
size: .
V: TRBV27
D: TRBD1

DNA: TGCGCCAGCAGCCAAGGAGCAGGGTCGGTAAACACCATATATTTT
CDR3: CASSQGAGSVNTIYF
J: TRBJ1-3
length: 15
size: .
V: TRBV4-1
D: .

DNA: TGCGCCAGCGGTGAGGGATTCGGAACCGGGGAGCTGTTTTTT
CDR3: CASGEGFGTGELFF
J: TRBJ2-2
length: 14
size: once
V: TRBV5-1
D: .

DNA: TGCGCCAGCAGCATGCGACAGGCAAATCAGCCCCAGCATTTT
CDR3: CASSMRQANQPQHF
J: TRBJ1-5
length: 14
size: few
V: TRBV4-1
D: .

DNA: TGTGCCAGCAGCCAAACTTTAAACCTCAATTATGGCTACACCTTC
CDR3: CASSQTLNLNYGYTF
J: TRBJ1-2
length: 15
size: .
V: TRBV3-1/TRBV3-2
D: .

DNA: TGTGCCATCAGTGGGGGCTCGGGTGAGCAGTTCTTC
CDR3: CAISGGSGEQFF
J: TRBJ2-1
length: 12
size: .
V: TRBV10-3
D: .

DNA: TGTGCCAGCAGCCCAGGATATCCAATGGATGAGCAGTTCTTC
CDR3: CASSPGYPMDEQFF
J: TRBJ2-1
length: 14
size: .
V: TRBV27
D: .

DNA: TGTGCCAGTAGCCTCAGGGGGGACAGGGGGCCCCTTGGGGGCTACACCTTC
CDR3: CASSLRGDRGPLGGYTF
J: TRBJ1-2
length: 17
size: .
V: TRBV19
D: TRBD1

DNA: TGTGCCACCAGTGACCCGAGCAGGGATAGCAATCAGCCCCAGCATTTT
CDR3: CATSDPSRDSNQPQHF
J: TRBJ1-5
length: 16
size: .
V: TRBV24-1
D: .

DNA: TGCGCCAGCAGCCAAGATGATAACAGCTATGGCTACACCTTC
CDR3: CASSQDDNSYGYTF
J: TRBJ1-2
length: 14
size: .
V: TRBV4-3
D: .

DNA: TGTGCCAGCCAACAGCCCCCCTCTGGAAACACCATATATTTT
CDR3: CASQQPPSGNTIYF
J: TRBJ1-3
length: 14
size: .
V: TRBV2
D: .

DNA: TGTGCCAGCAGTCCCGACAGGGCGAACACCGGGGAGCTGTTTTTT
CDR3: CASSPDRANTGELFF
J: TRBJ2-2
length: 15
size: .
V: TRBV6-5
D: TRBD1

DNA: TGCGCCAGCAGCGAAACTGCCGGTGGAAACACCATATATTTT
CDR3: CASSETAGGNTIYF
J: TRBJ1-3
length: 14
size: .
V: TRBV5-1
D: .

DNA: TGTGCCAGCAGTTTATTCCGCGGACAGGGGAAATATGGCTACACCTTC
CDR3: CASSLFRGQGKYGYTF
J: TRBJ1-2
length: 16
size: .
V: TRBV28
D: TRBD1

DNA: TGTGCCAGCAGCCAAGTCCGTACAGGAGTTGAAGCTTTCTTT
CDR3: CASSQVRTGVEAFF
J: TRBJ1-1
length: 14
size: .
V: TRBV4-2
D: .

DNA: TGTGCCAGTAGTACAACAGACAGGGCTCTTGGCTACACCTTC
CDR3: CASSTTDRALGYTF
J: TRBJ1-2
length: 14
size: .
V: TRBV19
D: TRBD1

DNA: TGTGCCAGCAGCTCAAGGACAGGGTGGTCGGAGCAGTACTTC
CDR3: CASSSRTGWSEQYF
J: TRBJ2-7
length: 14
size: .
V: TRBV11-3
D: TRBD1

DNA: TGTGCCGCCGGGACTCCAGGGACCCAGTACTTC
CDR3: CAAGTPGTQYF
J: TRBJ2-5
length: 11
size: .
V: TRBV7-6
D: .

DNA: TGTGCCAGCTCCCACGGGTCGCACTATGGCTACACCTTC
CDR3: CASSHGSHYGYTF
J: TRBJ1-2
length: 13
size: .
V: TRBV18
D: .

DNA: TGTGCCAGCAGCACCTTTAGGACAGACTCACCGATGGGCTACACCTTC
CDR3: CASSTFRTDSPMGYTF
J: TRBJ1-2
length: 16
size: .
V: TRBV13
D: .

DNA: TGTGCCAGCAGCCAAGAAGGTGAGGCAGCGAATTCACCCCTCCACTTT
CDR3: CASSQEGEAANSPLHF
J: TRBJ1-6
length: 16
size: .
V: TRBV4-2
D: .

DNA: TGTGCCATCACACCCGGGACAGGGGATTTGGAGACCCAGTACTTC
CDR3: CAITPGTGDLETQYF
J: TRBJ2-5
length: 15
size: .
V: TRBV10-3
D: TRBD1

DNA: TGTGCCAGCAGTGAAGGGACAGGGGGCACCGGGGAGCTGTTTTTT
CDR3: CASSEGTGGTGELFF
J: TRBJ2-2
length: 15
size: .
V: TRBV6-4
D: TRBD1

DNA: TGCGCCAGCAGCTTGATGGGCAGGGGGAACACTGAAGCTTTCTTT
CDR3: CASSLMGRGNTEAFF
J: TRBJ1-1
length: 15
size: .
V: TRBV5-1
D: .

DNA: TGTGCCAGCGAAATCTCAGACCAACTAGGAAATGAGCAGTTCTTC
CDR3: CASEISDQLGNEQFF
J: TRBJ2-1
length: 15
size: .
V: TRBV6-5
D: .

DNA: TGCGCCAGCAGCCAAGAGTGGGACAGAGCTAACTATGGCTACACCTTC
CDR3: CASSQEWDRANYGYTF
J: TRBJ1-2
length: 16
size: few
V: TRBV4-1
D: TRBD1

DNA: TGTGCCAGTAGCGGACAGCCTATCTCCTACGAGCAGTACTTC
CDR3: CASSGQPISYEQYF
J: TRBJ2-7
length: 14
size: .
V: TRBV19
D: .

DNA: TGTGCCAGCAGTTATAGGGTAGAGGGCAATGAGCAGTTCTTC
CDR3: CASSYRVEGNEQFF
J: TRBJ2-1
length: 14
size: once
V: TRBV6-2/TRBV6-3
D: .

DNA: TGTGCCAGCAAGCAGGGAACAGCTGGAAACACCATATATTTT
CDR3: CASKQGTAGNTIYF
J: TRBJ1-3
length: 14
size: .
V: TRBV27
D: .

DNA: TGTGCCAGCAGTTTATCCGGGTCCGGGGCCAACGTCCTGACTTTC
CDR3: CASSLSGSGANVLTF
J: TRBJ2-6
length: 15
size: .
V: TRBV27
D: .

DNA: TGCGCCAGCAGCCTAATAGCGGGGGAGAGCACAGATACGCAGTATTTT
CDR3: CASSLIAGESTDTQYF
J: TRBJ2-3
length: 16
size: .
V: TRBV4-1
D: TRBD2

DNA: TGCGCCAGCAGCCAAGATTGGGGACGGGGGGACTACAATGAGCAGTTCTTC
CDR3: CASSQDWGRGDYNEQFF
J: TRBJ2-1
length: 17
size: .
V: TRBV4-1
D: TRBD2

DNA: TGTGCCACCAGCGATCGGGCGGGGGGGATCGATGAGCAGTTCTTC
CDR3: CATSDRAGGIDEQFF
J: TRBJ2-1
length: 15
size: .
V: TRBV15
D: TRBD2